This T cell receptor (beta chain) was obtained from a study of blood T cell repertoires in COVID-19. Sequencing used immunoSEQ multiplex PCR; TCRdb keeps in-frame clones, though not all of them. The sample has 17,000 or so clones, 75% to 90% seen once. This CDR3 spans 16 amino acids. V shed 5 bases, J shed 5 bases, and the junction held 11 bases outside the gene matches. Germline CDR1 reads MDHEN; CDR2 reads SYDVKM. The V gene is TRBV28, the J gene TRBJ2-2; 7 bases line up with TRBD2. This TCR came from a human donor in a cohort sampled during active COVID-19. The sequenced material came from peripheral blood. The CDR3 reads CASSLRAGRGTGELFF. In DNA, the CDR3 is TGTGCCAGCAGTCTGCGGGCCGGGCGGGGGACCGGGGAGCTGTTTTTT.